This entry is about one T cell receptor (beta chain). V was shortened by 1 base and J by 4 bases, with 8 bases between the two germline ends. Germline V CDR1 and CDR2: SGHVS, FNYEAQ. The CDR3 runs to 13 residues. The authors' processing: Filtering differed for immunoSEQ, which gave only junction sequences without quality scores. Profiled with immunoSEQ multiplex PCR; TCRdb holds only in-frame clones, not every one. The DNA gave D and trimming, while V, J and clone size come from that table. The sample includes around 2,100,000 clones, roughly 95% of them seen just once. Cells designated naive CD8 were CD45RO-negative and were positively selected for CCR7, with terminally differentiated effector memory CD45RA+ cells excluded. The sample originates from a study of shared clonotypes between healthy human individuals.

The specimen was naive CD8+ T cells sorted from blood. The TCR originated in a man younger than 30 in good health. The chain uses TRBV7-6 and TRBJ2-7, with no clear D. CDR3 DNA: TGTGCCAGCAGCTTAGGGCAGGAGTACGAGCAGTACTTC. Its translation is CASSLGQEYEQYF.